The next 22 T cell receptor beta chains were all read from a single sample in a study of tumor-infiltrating lymphocytes in primary liver carcinoma. Priming with a constant-region primer yielded TCR beta cDNA from about 540 ng total RNA. Three rounds of nested multiplex PCR with slightly modified ARM-PCR produced TCR beta libraries. Each of the first two PCR rounds ran approximately 9 cycles with TRBV1-TRBV30 forward and C-beta reverse primers. Via MiXCR, TCRdb re-called the multiplex PCR reads, giving one row per CDR3 protein. The table records some 22,000 distinct CDR3 sequences, over 60% of them present only once. The source material, 20-30 mg of unsorted bulk tissue, was used to co-extract RNA and DNA. Sequencing was performed on liver tumor tissue from sampling region 5. Subset noted: tumor region T5, tumor centre. All receptors come from a woman in her thirties with primary liver carcinoma and hepatitis B virus infection.

This clonotype was counted many times. A read error may be the cause here, since a much bigger clone is one base away. CDR3 nucleotides: TGTGCCAGCAGTTGTCAGGGAGGGATCCAAGAGACCCAGTACTTC. As protein: CASSCQGGIQETQYF. The genes are TRBV6-2 or TRBV6-3 and TRBJ2-5; 7 nucleotides line up with TRBD2. V lost 4 bases to trimming and J lost 1 base; unmatched junction nucleotides: 6. CDR1 and CDR2 (germline): MNHEY, SVGEGT. The CDR3 covers 15 residues.

This clonotype has more than one count but fewer than ten. Sequence at one end of the junction differs from germline and may be a read error. The chain employs TRBV28 and TRBJ1-1, with D possibly being TRBD1 (5 bases). The CDR3 totals 18 residues. Germline assignment: CDR1 MDHEN and CDR2 SYDVKM. The CDR3 region is CASSSPGTANLMNTEAFF. As DNA, the CDR3 is TGTGCCAGCAGTTCCCCCGGGACCGCGAACCTTATGAATACTGAAGCTTTCTTT.

The chain links TRBV5-6 to TRBJ2-7; 8 bases are shared with TRBD2. The CDR3 has 15 residues. Germline V gene data show CDR1 as SGHDT and CDR2 as YYEEEE. The V segment lost 8 bases and the J segment 2 bases; nucleotides outside the gene matches: 12. CDR3 DNA sequence: TGTGCCAGTATCTTCCGGACTAGCAGCACCTACGAGCAGTACTTC. It encodes CASIFRTSSTYEQYF.

The CDR3 DNA follows: TGTGCCAGCAGCCAAGGGTTTTACCGGGACCGAGCCTACGAGCAGTACTTC. Protein sequence: CASSQGFYRDRAYEQYF. The chain has TRBV3-1 and TRBJ2-7; the D gene could be TRBD1 or TRBD2 (5 bases each). The CDR3 runs to 17 residues. Germline-derived CDR1 and CDR2 are LGHDT and YNNKEL (reference sequence). V lost 1 base to trimming and J lost 2 bases, with 18 bases between them.

Of note for this clonotype: Mismatch with germline at one junction end may stem from a read error. The V and J genes are TRBV11-3 and TRBJ2-1; D gene ambiguous. Germline V gene data show CDR1 as SGHNT and CDR2 as YENEEA. CDR3 size: 15 residues. The CDR3 DNA is TGTGCCAGCAGCTTCGGAGTCCGCTCCTACAGTGAGCAGTTCTTC. Translated, it gives CASSFGVRSYSEQFF.

As regards this clonotype: Germline is not matched at one junction end, which may reflect a read error. V gene TRBV4-3 combines with J gene TRBJ2-2; 8 positions match TRBD2. This CDR3 region has 19 residues. From germline, CDR1 is LGHNA and CDR2 YSLEER. This CDR3 is CASNVLAEGPRSKTGELFF. The DNA for the CDR3 is TGCGCCAGCAACGTACTAGCGGAAGGGCCCCGTTCGAAAACCGGGGAGCTGTTTTTT.

A note on this clonotype: At one of its ends the junction is not consistent with the germline gene, which may arise from a read error. The chain couples TRBV24-1 to TRBJ2-5, with a tentative D call TRBD1 (6 bases). The CDR3 has 14 residues. The germline CDR1 and CDR2 sequences are KGHDR and SFDVKD. The CDR3: CATGDSSGVWTQYF. In DNA form, the CDR3 reads TGTGCCACCGGTGATTCCTCAGGGGTATGGACTCAGTACTTC.

On this clonotype itself: Relative to the germline gene, one junction end is altered; a read error may explain this. The chain combines TRBV11-2 with TRBJ1-2; 8 positions match TRBD1. Looked up from germline, CDR1 is SGHAT and CDR2 is FQNNGV. The CDR3 consists of 15 residues. CDR3 DNA: TGTGCCAACAGCCGCAGGGGGCGTGGGGACTGTGGCTACACCTTC. Translation gives CANSRRGRGDCGYTF.

This clonotype was detected ten times or more. A much larger clone differs by one base, so this may be a read error. This chain connects TRBV11-3 to TRBJ2-7, with D hard to call. The CDR3 has 12 residues. CDR1 and CDR2 from the germline V gene are SGHNT and YENEEA. The CDR3 DNA follows: TGTGCCAGCAGCTTAAATTTGTACGAGCAGTGCTTC. Residues: CASSLNLYEQCF.

A note on this clonotype: A read error may account for a junction end that differs from germline. The chain employs TRBV11-1 and TRBJ2-2, with TRBD2 matching over 7 bases. This CDR3 is 16 amino acids long. Germline CDR1 is SGHAT and CDR2 is FQDESV (reference sequence). The CDR3 reads CTSSMVMAGVSGELFF. In nucleotides, the CDR3 is TGTACCAGCAGCATGGTTATGGCGGGAGTGTCCGGGGAGTTGTTTTTT.

This clonotype came up once. A read error is likely, as this CDR3 ends without the conserved phenylalanine or tryptophan. The DNA is omitted, as the CDR3 cannot be located on it reliably, and the CDR3 follows TCRdb's listing. This chain joins TRBV11-2 and TRBJ2-7; the table's D call, TRBD1, was not checked against the DNA. Germline V lookup: CDR1 SGHAT, CDR2 FQNNGV. The CDR3 extends over 12 residues, inclusive of both ends. Here the CDR3 reads CASSDPLYERYS.

As regards this clonotype: This CDR3 fails to terminate in the conserved phenylalanine or tryptophan, so it likely reflects a read error. CDR3 loop: CATSDQANQPQHL. CDR3 DNA sequence: TGTGCCACCAGTGATCAGGCCAATCAGCCCCAGCATCTT. The V call is TRBV2, the J call TRBJ1-5, with no clear D. CDR1 and CDR2 from the germline V gene are SNHLY and FYNNEI. The CDR3 has 13 residues.

As for this clonotype: Germline and junction disagree at one end, which may indicate a read error. The V and J genes are TRBV4-2 and TRBJ2-1; unclear D gene. The CDR3 loop spans 18 amino acids. CDR1 and CDR2 from the germline V gene are LGHNA and YNFKEQ. DNA of the CDR3: TGTGCCAGCAACCGAGTAGTGAGCGCCCGAAGCTCCTACAATGAGCAGTTTTTC. Translation: CASNRVVSARSSYNEQFF.

This clonotype has a single count. One end of the junction varies from germline; a read error may be responsible. The J gene is TRBJ2-2, the V gene TRBV11-2; weak D call: TRBD2 (5 bases). CDR1 and CDR2 from the germline V gene are SGHAT and FQNNGV. The CDR3 spans 16 residues. In DNA form, the CDR3 reads TGTGCCAGCAGCCCCAATCCCCTATTGAACACCGGGGAGCTGGTTTTT. It codes for CASSPNPLLNTGELVF.

Concerning this clonotype itself: The junction does not match germline at one end; this may be a read error. The rearrangement links TRBV6-5 to TRBJ2-2; 7 bases line up with TRBD1. Germline CDR1 reads MNHEY; CDR2 reads SVGAGI. This CDR3 region has 15 residues. CDR3 coding DNA: TGTGGCAGCAGTCCGCAGACAGGGTTCACCGGGGAGTTGTTCTTT. This codes for CGSSPQTGFTGELFF.

A word on this clonotype: Sequence at one end of the junction differs from germline and may be a read error. J is TRBJ2-1 and V is TRBV11-2, with 7 bases that match TRBD2. The length of the CDR3 is 16 residues. Germline assignment: CDR1 SGHAT and CDR2 FQNNGV. The CDR3 protein is CGSSASLAEGYNEQFF. In DNA, the CDR3 is TGTGGCAGCAGCGCCTCTCTAGCGGAAGGATACAATGAGCAGTTCTTC.

Of note for this clonotype: Its ends do not fully match the called genes, so a read error is possible. The chain is built from TRBV11-2 and TRBJ2-1; 11 bases line up with TRBD2. This CDR3 has 16 amino acids. The V gene's germline CDR1 is SGHAT and CDR2 FQNNGV. The CDR3 coding sequence is TGTACCAGCAGCACCTCTCTAGCGGGAGGATACAATGAGCAGATCTTT. Amino acids: CTSSTSLAGGYNEQIF.

Regarding this clonotype: A clone one base away is much larger, so this may be a read error. The chain has TRBV11-3 and TRBJ2-3; D gene uncertain. Germline CDR1 reads SGHNT; CDR2 reads YENEEA. The CDR3 runs to 14 residues. CDR3 nucleotide sequence: TGTGCCAGCAGCTTAGATTCGTCCACTTTCACCCCCTTTTTC. Translation gives CASSLDSSTFTPFF.

A word on this clonotype: The junction and the germline gene differ at one end; a read error may be behind it. The J gene is TRBJ2-5, the V gene TRBV11-2; the D is unclear. This CDR3 spans 12 amino acids. Germline V gene sequence: CDR1 SGHAT, CDR2 FQNNGV. CDR3 in DNA: TGTGCCAGCAGTTTAGTTCGTGAAACCCAGTACTTC. Its translation: CASSLVRETQYF.

As concerns this clonotype: The CDR3 does not close with the conserved phenylalanine or tryptophan, likely indicating a read error. The gene calls are TRBV11-3 and TRBJ2-3, with D perhaps matching TRBD1 or TRBD2 (6 bases each). The germline V gene has CDR1 SGHNT and CDR2 YENEEA. CDR3 length equals 16 residues. The CDR3 protein is CASSSGGGRGTDTQYL. CDR3 nucleotides: TGTGCTAGCAGCTCCGGGGGCGGGCGAGGCACAGATACGCAGTATCTT.

The chain carries TRBV6-5 and TRBJ2-5; D is possibly TRBD1 or TRBD2 (5 bases each). This CDR3 region has 13 residues. Germline V gives CDR1 MNHEY, CDR2 SVGAGI. Trimming took off 7 bases at V and 7 bases at J, with 16 bases between the two ends. CDR3 protein: CASNIDRGLTQYF. Here the CDR3 DNA reads TGTGCCAGCAATATCGACAGAGGGCTGACCCAGTACTTC.

To note about this clonotype: The germline gene is not matched at one end of the junction; a read error may be the cause. The chain employs TRBV5-1 and TRBJ2-7; D gene unclear. The V gene's germline CDR1 is SGHRS and CDR2 YFSETQ. The CDR3 is 14 residues long. CDR3 loop: CASSLERFRQEQYF. The CDR3 nucleotides are TGCGCCAGCAGCTTGGAGAGGTTTCGGCAGGAGCAGTATTTC.